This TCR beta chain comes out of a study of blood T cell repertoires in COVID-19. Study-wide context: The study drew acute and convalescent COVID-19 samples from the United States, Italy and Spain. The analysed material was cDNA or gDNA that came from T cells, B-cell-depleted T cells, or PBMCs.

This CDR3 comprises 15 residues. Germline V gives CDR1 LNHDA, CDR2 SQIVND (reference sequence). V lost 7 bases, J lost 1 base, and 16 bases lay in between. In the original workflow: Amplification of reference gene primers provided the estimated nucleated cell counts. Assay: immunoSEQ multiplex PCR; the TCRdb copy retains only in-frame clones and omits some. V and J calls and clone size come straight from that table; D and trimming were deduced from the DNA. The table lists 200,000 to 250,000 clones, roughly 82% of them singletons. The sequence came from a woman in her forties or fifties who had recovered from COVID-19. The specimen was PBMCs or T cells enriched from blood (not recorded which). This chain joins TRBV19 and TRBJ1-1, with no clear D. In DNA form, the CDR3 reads TGTGCCAGTAAGGTTTCCGGGGAGGGGAACACTGAAGCTTTCTTT. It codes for CASKVSGEGNTEAFF.